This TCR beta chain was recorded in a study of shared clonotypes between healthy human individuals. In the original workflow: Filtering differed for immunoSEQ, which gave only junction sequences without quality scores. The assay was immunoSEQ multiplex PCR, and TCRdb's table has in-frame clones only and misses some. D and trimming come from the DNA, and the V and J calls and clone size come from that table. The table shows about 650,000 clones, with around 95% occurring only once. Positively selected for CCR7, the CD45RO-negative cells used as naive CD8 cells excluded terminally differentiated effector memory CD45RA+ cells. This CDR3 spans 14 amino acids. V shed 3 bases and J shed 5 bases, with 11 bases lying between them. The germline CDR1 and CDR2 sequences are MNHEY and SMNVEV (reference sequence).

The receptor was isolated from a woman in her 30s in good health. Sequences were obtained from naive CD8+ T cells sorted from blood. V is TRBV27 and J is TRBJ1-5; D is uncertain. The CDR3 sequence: CASSFLGSDQPQHF. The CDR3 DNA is TGTGCCAGCAGTTTTTTGGGGTCAGATCAGCCCCAGCATTTT.